This passage covers 22 T cell receptor beta chains from one sample sequenced in a study of shared clonotypes between healthy human individuals. Only in-frame clones appear in the TCRdb table, and some are missing; sequencing was by immunoSEQ multiplex PCR. The table has around 370,000 clones, about 96% seen once. Sequencing used memory CD8+ T cells sorted from blood. Noted subset: CD45RO+ cells pooled with CCR7-negative TemRA cells. The receptors were gathered from a man younger than 40 in good health.

The rearrangement joins TRBV6-1 to TRBJ1-1; the D is unclear. The V end lost 4 bases, the J end lost 3 bases, and 9 bases lay between the germline ends. Per the germline V gene, CDR1 is MNHNS and CDR2 is SASEGT. This CDR3 spans 13 amino acids. The chain's CDR3 is CASSVPFYTEAFF. The CDR3 region has the DNA TGTGCCAGCAGTGTCCCCTTTTACACTGAAGCTTTCTTT.

The rearrangement uses TRBV28 and TRBJ2-3, with D tentatively TRBD2 (5 bases). Germline CDR1 MDHEN, CDR2 SYDVKM. V was trimmed by 7 bases and J by 6 bases, leaving 17 bases between them. The CDR3 has 14 residues. The CDR3 DNA reads as TGTGCCAGCACGATCGGGAACGCTCAGGATACGCAGTATTTT. Protein product: CASTIGNAQDTQYF.

This chain uses TRBV6-6 with TRBJ1-2; 10 bases are a match to TRBD1. CDR3 length: 16 residues. V shed 0 bases and J 8 bases; nucleotides not matched to a gene: 9. Germline V lookup: CDR1 MNHNY, CDR2 SVGAGI (reference sequence). In DNA, the CDR3 is TGTGCCAGCAGTTACTCGAGACAGGGGGCGGAGAAAGGCTACACCTTC. Translated, it gives CASSYSRQGAEKGYTF.

This clone was observed once. This chain joins TRBV21-1 and TRBJ2-1; the table calls TRBD2, which could not be checked here. TRBV21-1 is a pseudogene. This CDR3 region has 17 residues. CDR3 in amino acids: CASSTQREGLRGYEQFF. As DNA, the CDR3 is TGTGCCAGCAGCACTCAGCGGGAGGGCCTCAGGGGATATGAGCAGTTCTTC.

In its sample, this clone was seen once. The chain is built from TRBV2 and TRBJ2-5; a weak D match, TRBD2 (6 bases). The CDR3 runs 12 residues. Germline V gene lookup returns CDR1 SNHLY and CDR2 FYNNEI. V shed 6 bases and J shed 5 bases, with 10 bases lying between them. CDR3 in amino acids: CASRSGGETQYF. In nucleotides, the CDR3 is TGTGCCAGCAGAAGTGGAGGGGAGACCCAGTACTTC.

The chain's CDR3 is CASSPPGDTEAFF. In DNA, the CDR3 is TGTGCCAGCTCCCCCCCCGGGGACACTGAAGCTTTCTTT. The chain has TRBV7-9 and TRBJ1-1; D gene ambiguous. This CDR3 comprises 13 residues. V was shortened by 8 bases and J by 3 bases, with 13 bases between the two germline ends. CDR1 and CDR2 (germline): SEHNR, FQNEAQ (reference sequence).

The genes are TRBV28 and TRBJ2-3; 8 nucleotides align to TRBD2. The CDR3 is made up of 13 amino acids. Germline V CDR1 and CDR2: MDHEN, SYDVKM. J was trimmed by 1 base and V by 7 bases; bases with no gene match: 1. CDR3 sequence (DNA): TGTGCCAGCATACTAGCGGGCACAGATACGCAGTATTTT. This codes for CASILAGTDTQYF.

The rearrangement links TRBV11-3 to TRBJ1-4; 8 positions match TRBD1. The V gene end was trimmed by 0 bases and the J gene end by 7 bases; junction bases not matched to a gene: 10. The CDR3 length is 17 residues. Germline V gene sequence: CDR1 SGHNT, CDR2 YENEEA. CDR3 residues: CASSLDEPGQEIEKLFF. The CDR3 nucleotides are TGTGCCAGCAGCTTAGATGAACCGGGACAGGAGATTGAAAAACTGTTTTTT.

V gene TRBV7-8 combines with J gene TRBJ2-7; TRBD2 aligns across 11 bases. V dropped 3 bases and J dropped 7; count of bases not matched to a gene: 8. CDR3 size: 15 residues. CDR1 SGHVS and CDR2 FQNEAQ come from the germline V gene. The CDR3 is CASSLTSGVVWEQYF. As DNA, the CDR3 is TGTGCCAGCAGCTTGACTAGCGGGGTGGTATGGGAGCAGTACTTC.

This clone was recorded once. The rearrangement uses TRBV6-5 and TRBJ2-3; D remains unclear. CDR3 length: 12 residues. Germline lookup yields CDR1 MNHEY and CDR2 SVGAGI. V lost 6 bases and J 1 base, leaving 5 bases between the germline ends. CDR3 region: CASRIGTDTQYF. The CDR3 DNA reads TGTGCCAGCAGAATCGGCACAGATACGCAGTATTTT.

The chain recombines TRBV2 with TRBJ2-2; no clear D gene. V lost 8 bases and J 6 bases, leaving 16 bases between the germline ends. The CDR3 length is 14 residues. Germline CDR1 is SNHLY and CDR2 is FYNNEI. The chain's CDR3 is CASGEPPSAGELFF. CDR3 coding DNA: TGTGCCAGCGGAGAACCCCCCTCGGCCGGGGAGCTGTTTTTT.

The V call is TRBV2, the J call TRBJ2-5; 7 nucleotides match TRBD1. The CDR3 has 13 residues. J lost 4 bases, V lost 7 bases, and 6 bases had no gene match. Germline CDR1 reads SNHLY; CDR2 reads FYNNEI. CDR3 protein: CASIEGAGETQYF. The DNA for the CDR3 is TGTGCCAGCATAGAGGGGGCGGGAGAGACCCAGTACTTC.

This chain connects TRBV7-2 to TRBJ2-2, with 11 bases lining up with TRBD2. Losses at the gene ends were 9 bases for V and 1 base for J; bases not matched to a gene: 4. There are 15 residues in the CDR3. CDR1 and CDR2 (germline): SGHTA, FQGNSA. CDR3 region: CARPGTSGNTGELFF. CDR3 in DNA: TGTGCCAGACCCGGGACTAGCGGGAACACCGGGGAGCTGTTTTTT.

V and J are TRBV28 and TRBJ1-4, with 9 bases that match TRBD1. The CDR3 loop spans 15 amino acids. V shed 7 bases, J shed 7 bases, and the junction held 10 bases outside the gene matches. CDR1 is MDHEN and CDR2 is SYDVKM in the germline V gene. The CDR3, as DNA: TGTGCCAGCACCAGAAACAGGGGGCGACGTGAAAAACTGTTTTTT. It specifies CASTRNRGRREKLFF.

The V call is TRBV15, the J call TRBJ2-3, with D possibly TRBD1 on 6 matching bases. Germline assignment: CDR1 LNHNV and CDR2 YYDKDF (reference sequence). The CDR3 sequence is 16 residues long. Trimming left V 0 bases short and J 3 bases short, with 13 bases between. CDR3 bases: TGTGCCACCAGCAGAGAACTTACAGGGTTGACAGATACGCAGTATTTT. Amino acids: CATSRELTGLTDTQYF.

This clone occurred once. The chain employs TRBV5-5 and TRBJ2-4; 8 nucleotides line up with TRBD1. The CDR3 consists of 15 residues. V lost 2 bases, J lost 7 bases, and 8 bases stayed unmatched. CDR1 is SGHKS, CDR2 YYEKEE, per germline (reference sequence). DNA for the CDR3: TGTGCCAGCAGCTTTGTGGGGCCAGGGGGCAACATTCAGTACTTC. Translated, it gives CASSFVGPGGNIQYF.

The V and J genes are TRBV2 and TRBJ1-2; D perhaps matches TRBD1 (5 bases). V gave up 1 base and J gave up 7 bases, with 10 bases separating them. The CDR3 sequence is 13 residues long. The V gene's germline CDR1 is SNHLY and CDR2 FYNNEI. For the CDR3, the DNA is TGTGCCAGCAGTGAAGTGGGGGGAGGTGGCTACACCTTC. Its translation is CASSEVGGGGYTF.

The rearrangement uses TRBV5-4 and TRBJ2-7; perhaps D is TRBD1 or TRBD2 (5 bases each). This CDR3 comprises 18 residues. In germline, CDR1 is SGHNT, CDR2 YYREEE (reference sequence). Trimming stripped 1 base from V and 4 bases from J, with 24 bases between. DNA of the CDR3: TGTGCCAGCAGCTTGCGGGGACCTCAATCCTTTATCCTTTACGAGCAGTACTTC. It specifies CASSLRGPQSFILYEQYF.

The rearrangement links TRBV2 to TRBJ2-7, with D possibly matching TRBD2 (5 bases). CDR3 size: 14 residues. Trimming left V 4 bases short and J 5 bases short, with 15 bases between. Germline CDR1 SNHLY, CDR2 FYNNEI. CDR3 sequence reads: CASSVRGSLDEQYF. CDR3 coding DNA: TGTGCCAGCAGTGTGAGAGGGAGTCTAGACGAGCAGTACTTC.

The gene calls are TRBV6-5 and TRBJ2-3; D is undetermined. This CDR3 comprises 12 residues. Germline V gene lookup returns CDR1 MNHEY and CDR2 SVGAGI. The V gene lost 2 bases and the J gene lost 6 bases, with 6 bases spanning the gap. Here the CDR3 DNA reads TGTGCCAGCAGTTACCCCGATGATACGCAGTATTTT. Amino acid sequence: CASSYPDDTQYF.

V and J are TRBV29-1 and TRBJ2-1; 7 nucleotides match TRBD2. The V gene end was trimmed by 4 bases and the J gene end by 1 base; junction bases not matched to a gene: 7. CDR3 length equals 15 residues. The V gene's germline CDR1 is SQVTM and CDR2 ANQGSEA. The CDR3 reads CSVAGLAVSYNEQFF. DNA of the CDR3: TGCAGCGTTGCGGGGCTAGCGGTTTCCTACAATGAGCAGTTCTTC.

The chain combines TRBV27 with TRBJ2-7; a possible D gene is TRBD2 (5 bases). Germline CDR1 is MNHEY and CDR2 is SMNVEV (reference sequence). The ends were cut back, 6 bases at V and 6 bases at J, with 21 bases in the middle. The CDR3 has 15 amino acids. CDR3 sequence: CASSPSRGPTVEQYF. The CDR3 nucleotides read TGTGCCAGCAGCCCGAGCAGAGGGCCAACGGTCGAGCAGTACTTC.